This TCR beta chain derives from a study of control samples from healthy donors and cancer patients. The method was immunoSEQ multiplex PCR; TCRdb's version includes in-frame clones alone and lacks a portion of them. The table has over 150,000 clones, more than 90% seen once. This CDR3 has 16 amino acids. V was shortened by 5 bases and J by 2 bases, with 17 bases between the two germline ends. CDR1 and CDR2 from the germline V gene are SEHNR and FQNEAQ (reference sequence). The origin of this receptor is a woman in her 40s in good health. The V call is TRBV7-9, the J call TRBJ2-3, with D perhaps matching TRBD1 (6 bases). The sequenced sample was blood. CDR3 residues: CASSRMAAGDTDTQYF. The CDR3 DNA reads TGTGCCAGCAGCCGGATGGCGGCAGGGGACACAGATACGCAGTATTTT.